This T cell receptor beta chain was identified during a study of Graves' ophthalmopathy and Graves' hyperthyroidism. Study-wide background: Before any treatment was given, at initial diagnosis, peripheral blood was collected.

CDR3 length equals 16 residues. With 7 bases clipped from V and 4 bases from J, the junction kept 9 bases outside the gene matches. Germline CDR1 and CDR2: ENHRY and SYGVKD. Ineligible for inclusion were patients with other autoimmune diseases, uncontrolled infections, pregnancy or lactation. TCR beta CDR3 regions were amplified from RNA transcripts. After a first-round RT-PCR with HTBI primers, a second-round multiplex PCR was run. TCRdb passed the multiplex PCR reads through MiXCR, listing each CDR3 protein once. This table holds approximately 480,000 distinct CDR3 sequences, about an eighth found once. This clonotype was seen ten or more times.

The TCR was taken from a woman between 25 and 40 years old with Graves' ophthalmopathy. Material for sequencing was blood. The V and J genes are TRBV10-3 and TRBJ2-3; 12 bases are a match to TRBD2. CDR3: CAINPSSGRAPDTQYF. CDR3 coding DNA: TGTGCCATCAACCCCTCTAGCGGGAGGGCCCCAGATACGCAGTATTTT.